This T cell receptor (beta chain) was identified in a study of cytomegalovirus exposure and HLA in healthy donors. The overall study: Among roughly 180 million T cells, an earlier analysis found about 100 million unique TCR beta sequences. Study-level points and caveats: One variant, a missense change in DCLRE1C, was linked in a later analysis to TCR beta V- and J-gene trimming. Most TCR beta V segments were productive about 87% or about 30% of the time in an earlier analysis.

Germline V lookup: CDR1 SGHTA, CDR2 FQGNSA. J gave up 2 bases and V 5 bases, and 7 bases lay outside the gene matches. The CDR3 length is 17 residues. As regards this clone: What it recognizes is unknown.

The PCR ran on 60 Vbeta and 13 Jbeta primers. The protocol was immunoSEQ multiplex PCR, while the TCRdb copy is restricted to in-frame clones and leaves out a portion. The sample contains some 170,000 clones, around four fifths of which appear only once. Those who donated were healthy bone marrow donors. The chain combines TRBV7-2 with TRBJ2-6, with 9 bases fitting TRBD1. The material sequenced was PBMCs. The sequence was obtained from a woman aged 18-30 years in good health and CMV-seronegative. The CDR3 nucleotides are TGTGCCAGCAGCGCACCGGGACAGGGCCCTGGGGCCAACGTCCTGACTTTC. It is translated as CASSAPGQGPGANVLTF.